Sequencing of this TCR beta chain was carried out in a study of T cell responses to AZD1222 COVID-19 vaccine. In regard to this clone: What it recognizes is unknown.

Sequencing used immunoSEQ multiplex PCR; TCRdb keeps in-frame clones, though not all of them. The repertoire consists of tens of thousands of clones, with around 85% occurring once and the leading ten covering roughly 12%. Regarding the study as a whole: The breadth and depth of Spike-specific TCRs increased once two AZD1222 doses had been given. The donors showed a predominance of white British ancestry and of females, with possible underestimation of clonal diversity.

V was trimmed by 4 bases and J by 1 base, leaving 12 bases between them. CDR3 length: 15 residues. CDR1 is LGHNA and CDR2 is YNFKEQ in the germline V gene. The rearrangement joins TRBV4-2 to TRBJ2-3, with no clear D. The receptor was isolated from an adult who received the AZD1222 COVID-19 vaccine. This specimen consisted of peripheral blood, obtained 28 days after the second AZD1222 dose. CDR3 sequence (DNA): TGTGCCAGCAGCCCGAGACCACGGGGCACAGATACGCAGTATTTT. It yields the protein CASSPRPRGTDTQYF.